This T cell receptor beta chain was recorded in a study of cytomegalovirus exposure and HLA in healthy donors. At the level of the study: A subsequent analysis reported that the 120 validation repertoires were produced on the same platform that had also been used for the roughly 700 first-cohort repertoires.

The CDR3 consists of 18 residues. J was trimmed by 1 base and V by 1 base; bases with no gene match: 11. The germline gives CDR1 MGHRA, CDR2 YSYEKL. For this clone: Its antigen remains unidentified.

Findings and limits, study-wide: Among TCR beta chains, those listed as cytomegalovirus-associated numbered about 160. Many donors carried some public TCRs, although rarity characterized most TCR sequences.

Clones were read by immunoSEQ multiplex PCR, and TCRdb kept only the in-frame ones, dropping some. The top ten clones hold approximately 10% of a sample with 150,000 to 200,000 clones, around 92% of them seen once. The V gene is TRBV4-1, the J gene TRBJ2-3; 7 nucleotides align to TRBD2. Sequencing used PBMCs. The sequence came from a woman between 18 and 29 years old in good health and CMV-seropositive. CDR3 amino acids: CASSQGPYQRERTDTQYF. CDR3 DNA sequence: TGCGCCAGCAGCCAAGGTCCCTACCAGCGGGAACGCACAGATACGCAGTATTTT.